Listed below are T cell receptor beta chains from one sample, sequenced in a study of blood T cell repertoires in COVID-19. Profiled with immunoSEQ multiplex PCR; TCRdb holds only in-frame clones, not every one. The sample yields about 100,000 clones, over 65% seen once. Sequencing was done on a sample of peripheral blood. The receptors shown here come from a man between 60 and 75 years old with acute or convalescent COVID-19. Both conserved end residues are part of each CDR3. The order of the fields is CDR3 DNA, CDR3 protein, clone size, V gene, D gene, J gene, CDR3 length. A D gene is named only where the DNA matches it firmly. Not every row has a clone size; where given, it reads once, few, many or a size class.

cdr3_nt: TGCAGCGTTGCCGATAAGAGGAATCAGCCCCAGCATTTT
cdr3_aa: CSVADKRNQPQHF
clone_size: .
v_call: TRBV29-1
d_call: .
j_call: TRBJ1-5
cdr3_length: 13

cdr3_nt: TGTGCCAGCAGTTACTCAGCCTTACAAGAGACCCAGTACTTC
cdr3_aa: CASSYSALQETQYF
clone_size: .
v_call: TRBV6-6
d_call: .
j_call: TRBJ2-5
cdr3_length: 14

cdr3_nt: TGTGCCAGCAGCTTATTTCCCCTCGGGGAGACTAATGAAAAACTGTTTTTT
cdr3_aa: CASSLFPLGETNEKLFF
clone_size: few
v_call: TRBV7-6
d_call: .
j_call: TRBJ1-4
cdr3_length: 17

cdr3_nt: TGCGCCAGCTCCCTCCGAACGGGAGGGAACACCGGGGAGCTGTTTTTT
cdr3_aa: CASSLRTGGNTGELFF
clone_size: .
v_call: TRBV4-1
d_call: TRBD2
j_call: TRBJ2-2
cdr3_length: 16

cdr3_nt: TGTGCCAGCATCGCCCTCAGGACAGGCGTTACCGGGGAGCTGTTTTTT
cdr3_aa: CASIALRTGVTGELFF
clone_size: .
v_call: TRBV7-2
d_call: TRBD1
j_call: TRBJ2-2
cdr3_length: 16

cdr3_nt: TGTGCCAGCTCACCACGCCTACAGGGACAAGAGACCCAGTACTTC
cdr3_aa: CASSPRLQGQETQYF
clone_size: .
v_call: TRBV18
d_call: .
j_call: TRBJ2-5
cdr3_length: 15

cdr3_nt: TGCAGCCTGACGACAGGGGATGGCACAGATACGCAGTATTTT
cdr3_aa: CSLTTGDGTDTQYF
clone_size: .
v_call: TRBV29-1
d_call: TRBD1
j_call: TRBJ2-3
cdr3_length: 14

cdr3_nt: TGTGCCAGCACAGGGGGATATGACGAGCAGTACTTC
cdr3_aa: CASTGGYDEQYF
clone_size: .
v_call: TRBV27
d_call: TRBD1
j_call: TRBJ2-7
cdr3_length: 12

cdr3_nt: TGTGCCAGCAGCTTGGGACTCCCGACCACTGAAGCTTTCTTT
cdr3_aa: CASSLGLPTTEAFF
clone_size: once
v_call: TRBV5-6
d_call: .
j_call: TRBJ1-1
cdr3_length: 14

cdr3_nt: TGCGCCAGCAGCTGGACCGGGACAGGGGGCACTGAAGCTTTCTTT
cdr3_aa: CASSWTGTGGTEAFF
clone_size: once
v_call: TRBV5-1
d_call: TRBD1
j_call: TRBJ1-1
cdr3_length: 15

cdr3_nt: TGTGCCAGCAGTGAAGGCAGGGGCGAAAGGACCGGGGAGCTGTTTTTT
cdr3_aa: CASSEGRGERTGELFF
clone_size: once
v_call: TRBV2
d_call: .
j_call: TRBJ2-2
cdr3_length: 16

cdr3_nt: TGCGCCAGCAGCCAAGATAGCGGGGATTACTATGGCTACACCTTC
cdr3_aa: CASSQDSGDYYGYTF
clone_size: .
v_call: TRBV4-1
d_call: .
j_call: TRBJ1-2
cdr3_length: 15

cdr3_nt: TGTGCCAGCAGCGTCCCTAGTAGTCTAGGTGAGCAGTTCTTC
cdr3_aa: CASSVPSSLGEQFF
clone_size: .
v_call: TRBV13
d_call: .
j_call: TRBJ2-1
cdr3_length: 14

cdr3_nt: TGTGCCAGCAGCTTGGCCAAGCGACCCTACAATGAGCAGTTCTTC
cdr3_aa: CASSLAKRPYNEQFF
clone_size: .
v_call: TRBV5-6
d_call: .
j_call: TRBJ2-1
cdr3_length: 15

cdr3_nt: TGTGCCAGCAGCCTTAGGGGGGGCCACTCCTACGAGCAGTACTTC
cdr3_aa: CASSLRGGHSYEQYF
clone_size: .
v_call: TRBV7-8
d_call: .
j_call: TRBJ2-7
cdr3_length: 15

cdr3_nt: TGTGCCAGCAGGGCGGGACAGGGGGCACGGGAGCAGTACTTC
cdr3_aa: CASRAGQGAREQYF
clone_size: .
v_call: TRBV28
d_call: TRBD1
j_call: TRBJ2-7
cdr3_length: 14

cdr3_nt: TGTGCCAGCAGTCCCCTGGCCCTCAAGGGGGTCCATCAGCCCCAGCATTTT
cdr3_aa: CASSPLALKGVHQPQHF
clone_size: few
v_call: TRBV28
d_call: .
j_call: TRBJ1-5
cdr3_length: 17

cdr3_nt: TGCGCCAGCAGCTTGGCAGCGGGAGGGTCCTACAATGAGCAGTTCTTC
cdr3_aa: CASSLAAGGSYNEQFF
clone_size: few
v_call: TRBV5-1
d_call: TRBD2
j_call: TRBJ2-1
cdr3_length: 16

cdr3_nt: TGTGCCAGTAGTACTCAGGGGAACACTGAAGCTTTCTTT
cdr3_aa: CASSTQGNTEAFF
clone_size: .
v_call: TRBV19
d_call: .
j_call: TRBJ1-1
cdr3_length: 13

cdr3_nt: TGCGCCAGCAGCCCCCGGGGGTTGGGCTATGGCTACACCTTC
cdr3_aa: CASSPRGLGYGYTF
clone_size: .
v_call: TRBV5-1
d_call: .
j_call: TRBJ1-2
cdr3_length: 14

cdr3_nt: TGCAGCGCCAGGACAGGGAGGGTCGAAAACACCATATATTTT
cdr3_aa: CSARTGRVENTIYF
clone_size: few
v_call: TRBV29-1
d_call: TRBD1
j_call: TRBJ1-3
cdr3_length: 14